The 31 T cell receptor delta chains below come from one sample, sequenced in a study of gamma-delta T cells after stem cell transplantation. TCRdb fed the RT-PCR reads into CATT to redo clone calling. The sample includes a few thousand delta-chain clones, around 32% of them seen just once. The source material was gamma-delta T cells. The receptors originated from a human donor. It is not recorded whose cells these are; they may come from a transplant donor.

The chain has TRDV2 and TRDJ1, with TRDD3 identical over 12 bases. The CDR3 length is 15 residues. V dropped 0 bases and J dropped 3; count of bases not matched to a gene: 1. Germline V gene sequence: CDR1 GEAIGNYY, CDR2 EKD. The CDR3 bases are TGTGCCTGTGACACCCTGGGGGATACGGCCGATAAACTCATCTTT. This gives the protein CACDTLGDTADKLIF.

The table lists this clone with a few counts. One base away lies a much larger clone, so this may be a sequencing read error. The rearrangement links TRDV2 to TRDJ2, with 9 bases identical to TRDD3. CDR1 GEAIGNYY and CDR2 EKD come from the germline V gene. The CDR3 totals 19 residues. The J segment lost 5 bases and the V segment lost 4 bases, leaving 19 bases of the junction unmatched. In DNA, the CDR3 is TGTGCCTGTGATCCCGTACTGGGGGAGACCGGAGGCAGTACAGCACAACTCTTCTTT. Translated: CACDPVLGETGGSTAQLFF.

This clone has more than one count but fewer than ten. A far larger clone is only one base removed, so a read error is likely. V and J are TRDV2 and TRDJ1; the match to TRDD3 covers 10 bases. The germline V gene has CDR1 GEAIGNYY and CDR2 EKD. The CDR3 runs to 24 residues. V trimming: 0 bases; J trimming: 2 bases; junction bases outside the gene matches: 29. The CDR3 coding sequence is TGTGCCTGTGACACCCTAATACTGGGGGATGCGCACATTACAGACACCCGGGGGACCGATAAACTCATCTTT. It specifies CACDTLILGDAHITDTRGTDKLIF.

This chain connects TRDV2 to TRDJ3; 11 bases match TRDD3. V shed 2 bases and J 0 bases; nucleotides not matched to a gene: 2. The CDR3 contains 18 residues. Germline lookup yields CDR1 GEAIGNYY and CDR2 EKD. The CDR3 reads CACDSTGGYSWDTRQMFF. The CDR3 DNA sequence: TGTGCCTGTGACAGTACTGGGGGATACTCCTGGGACACCCGACAGATGTTTTTC.

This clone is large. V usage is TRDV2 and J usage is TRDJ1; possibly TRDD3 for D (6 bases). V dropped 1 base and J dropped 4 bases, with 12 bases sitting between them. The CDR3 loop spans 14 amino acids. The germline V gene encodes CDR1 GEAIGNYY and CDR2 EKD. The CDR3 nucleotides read TGTGCCTGTGACACTGTGGGGGCCGTCGATAAACTCATCTTT. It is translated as CACDTVGAVDKLIF.

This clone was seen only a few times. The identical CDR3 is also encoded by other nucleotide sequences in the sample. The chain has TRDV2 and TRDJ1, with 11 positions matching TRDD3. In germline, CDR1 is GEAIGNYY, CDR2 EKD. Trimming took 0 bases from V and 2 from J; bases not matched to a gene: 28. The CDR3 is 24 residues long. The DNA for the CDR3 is TGTGCCTGTGACACCCTAATAATGGGGGATACGCACATTACAGACACCCGGTGGACCGATAAACTCATCTTT. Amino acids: CACDTLIMGDTHITDTRWTDKLIF.

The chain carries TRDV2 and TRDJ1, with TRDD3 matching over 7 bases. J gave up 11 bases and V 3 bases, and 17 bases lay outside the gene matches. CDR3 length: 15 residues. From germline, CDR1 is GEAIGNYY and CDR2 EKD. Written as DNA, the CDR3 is TGTGCCTGTGACTATCTGGGGGGCAACCCGACTAACCTCATCTTT. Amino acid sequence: CACDYLGGNPTNLIF.

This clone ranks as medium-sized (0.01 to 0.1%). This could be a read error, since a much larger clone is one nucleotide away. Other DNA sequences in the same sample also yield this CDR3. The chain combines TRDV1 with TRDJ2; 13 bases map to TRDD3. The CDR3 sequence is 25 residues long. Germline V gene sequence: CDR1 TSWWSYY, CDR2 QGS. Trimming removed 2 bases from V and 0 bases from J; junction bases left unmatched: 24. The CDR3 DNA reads TGTGCTCTTGGGGAATCCTTCCCTACGGTTGTACTGGGGGATACGCTGTCAGCTTTGACAGCACAACTCTTCTTT. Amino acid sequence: CALGESFPTVVLGDTLSALTAQLFF.

CDR3 sequence: CALGDSTGGYSWDTRQMFF. In nucleotides, the CDR3 is TGTGCTCTTGGGGATAGTACTGGGGGATACTCCTGGGACACCCGACAGATGTTTTTC. This rearrangement joins TRDV1 to TRDJ3; TRDD3 aligns across 11 bases. The CDR3 runs 19 residues. CDR1 and CDR2 from the germline V gene are TSWWSYY and QGS. V shed 3 bases, J shed 0 bases, and the junction held 4 bases outside the gene matches.

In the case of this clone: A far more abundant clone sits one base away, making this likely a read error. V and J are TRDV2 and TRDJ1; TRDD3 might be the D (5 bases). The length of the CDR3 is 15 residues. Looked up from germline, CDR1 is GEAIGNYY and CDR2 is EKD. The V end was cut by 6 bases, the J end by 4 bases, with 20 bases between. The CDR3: CACLNLLANRDKLIF. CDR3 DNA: TGTGCCTGTCTAAATTTACTGGCGAACCGCGATAAACTCATCTTT.

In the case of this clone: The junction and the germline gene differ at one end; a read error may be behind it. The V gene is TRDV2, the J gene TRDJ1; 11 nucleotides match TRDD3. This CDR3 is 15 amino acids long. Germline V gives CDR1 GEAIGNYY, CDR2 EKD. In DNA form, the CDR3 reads TGTGCCGGTGAGTCACTGGGGGATAAGACCGATAAACTCATCTTT. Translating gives CAGESLGDKTDKLIF.

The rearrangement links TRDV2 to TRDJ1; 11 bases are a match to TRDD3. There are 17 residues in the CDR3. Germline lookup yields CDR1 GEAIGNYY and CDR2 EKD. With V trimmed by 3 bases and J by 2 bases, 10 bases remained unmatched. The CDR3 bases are TGTGCCTGTGACCCACTGGGGGATAAGGGACCTACCGATAAACTCATCTTT. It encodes CACDPLGDKGPTDKLIF.

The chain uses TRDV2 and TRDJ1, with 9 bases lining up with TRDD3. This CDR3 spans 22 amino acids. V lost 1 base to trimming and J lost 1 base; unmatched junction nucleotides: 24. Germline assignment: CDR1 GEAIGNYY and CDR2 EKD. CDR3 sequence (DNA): TGTGCCTGTGACACATTACCCTCGCCCCACCCGAACACTGGGGGAACCACCGATAAACTCATCTTT. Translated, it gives CACDTLPSPHPNTGGTTDKLIF.

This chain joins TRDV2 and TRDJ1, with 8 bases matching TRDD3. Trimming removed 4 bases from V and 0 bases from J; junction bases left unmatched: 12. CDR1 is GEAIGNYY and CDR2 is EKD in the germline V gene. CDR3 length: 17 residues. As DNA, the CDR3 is TGTGCCTGTGATCGCGTACTGGGGGCCATGTACACCGATAAACTCATCTTT. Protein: CACDRVLGAMYTDKLIF.

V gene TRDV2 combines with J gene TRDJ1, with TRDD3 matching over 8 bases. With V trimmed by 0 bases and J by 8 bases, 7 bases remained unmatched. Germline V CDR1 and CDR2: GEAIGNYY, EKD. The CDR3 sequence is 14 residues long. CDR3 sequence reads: CACDTLLGDEKLIF. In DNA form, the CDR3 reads TGTGCCTGTGACACCCTCCTGGGGGACGAAAAACTCATCTTT.

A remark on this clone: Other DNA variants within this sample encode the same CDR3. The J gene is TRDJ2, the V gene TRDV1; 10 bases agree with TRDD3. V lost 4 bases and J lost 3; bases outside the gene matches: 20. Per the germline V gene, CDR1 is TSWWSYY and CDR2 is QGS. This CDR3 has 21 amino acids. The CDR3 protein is CALGGLRLLGGIRPLTAQLFF. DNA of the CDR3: TGTGCTCTTGGGGGACTACGACTATTAGGGGGGATACGCCCCCTGACAGCACAACTCTTCTTT.

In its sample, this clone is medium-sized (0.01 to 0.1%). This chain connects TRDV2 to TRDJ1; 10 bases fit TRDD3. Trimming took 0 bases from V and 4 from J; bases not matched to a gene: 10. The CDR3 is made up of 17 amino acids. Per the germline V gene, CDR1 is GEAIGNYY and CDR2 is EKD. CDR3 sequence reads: CACDTLLGDSTGDKLIF. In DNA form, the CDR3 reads TGTGCCTGTGACACCTTACTGGGGGATTCTACGGGCGATAAACTCATCTTT.

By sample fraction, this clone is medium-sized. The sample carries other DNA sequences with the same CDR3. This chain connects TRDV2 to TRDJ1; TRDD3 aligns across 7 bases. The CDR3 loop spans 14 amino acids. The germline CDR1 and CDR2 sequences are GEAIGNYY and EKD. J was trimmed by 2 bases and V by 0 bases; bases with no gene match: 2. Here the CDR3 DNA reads TGTGCCTGTGACACCCTGGGGGCAACCGATAAACTCATCTTT. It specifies CACDTLGATDKLIF.

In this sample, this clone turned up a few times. CDR3 amino acids: CACDTLGDSDKLIF. In nucleotides, the CDR3 is TGTGCCTGTGACACCTTGGGGGATTCCGATAAACTCATCTTT. V usage is TRDV2 and J usage is TRDJ1; 8 bases agree with TRDD3. V lost 0 bases, J lost 3 bases, and 2 bases stayed unmatched. The CDR3 runs to 14 residues. CDR1 and CDR2 from the germline V gene are GEAIGNYY and EKD.

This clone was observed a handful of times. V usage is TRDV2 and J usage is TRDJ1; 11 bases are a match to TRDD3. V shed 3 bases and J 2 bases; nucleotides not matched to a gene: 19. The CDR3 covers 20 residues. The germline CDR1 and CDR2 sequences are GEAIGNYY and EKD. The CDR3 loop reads CACDPLGVVLGDKTTDKLIF. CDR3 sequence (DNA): TGTGCCTGTGACCCCCTCGGCGTTGTACTGGGGGATAAAACAACCGATAAACTCATCTTT.

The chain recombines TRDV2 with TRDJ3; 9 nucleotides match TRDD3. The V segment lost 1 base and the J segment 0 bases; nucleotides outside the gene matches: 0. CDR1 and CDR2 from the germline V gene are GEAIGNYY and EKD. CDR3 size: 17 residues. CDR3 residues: CACDTGGYSWDTRQMFF. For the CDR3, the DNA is TGTGCCTGTGACACTGGGGGATACTCCTGGGACACCCGACAGATGTTTTTC.

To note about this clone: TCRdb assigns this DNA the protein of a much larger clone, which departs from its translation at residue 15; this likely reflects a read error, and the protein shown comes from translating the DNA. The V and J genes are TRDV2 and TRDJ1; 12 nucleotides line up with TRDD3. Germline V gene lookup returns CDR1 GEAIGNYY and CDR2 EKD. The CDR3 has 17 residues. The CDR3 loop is CACDTVRTGGYSDKPIF. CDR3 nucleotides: TGTGCCTGTGACACCGTCCGTACTGGGGGATACTCCGATAAACCCATCTTT.

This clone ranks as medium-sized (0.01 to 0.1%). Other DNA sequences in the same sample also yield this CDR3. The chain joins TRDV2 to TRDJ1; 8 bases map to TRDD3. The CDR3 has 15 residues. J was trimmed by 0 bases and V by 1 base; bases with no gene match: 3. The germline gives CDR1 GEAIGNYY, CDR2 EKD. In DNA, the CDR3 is TGTGCCTGTGACACTTTACTGGGGGACACCGATAAACTCATCTTT. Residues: CACDTLLGDTDKLIF.

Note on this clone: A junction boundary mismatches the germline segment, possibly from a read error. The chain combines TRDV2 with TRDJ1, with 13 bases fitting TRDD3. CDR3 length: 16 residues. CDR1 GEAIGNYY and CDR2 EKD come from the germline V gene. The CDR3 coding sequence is TGTGCCTGTGACACCGTGGGTACTGGGGGATACGGTAAACCCATCTTT. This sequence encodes CACDTVGTGGYGKPIF.

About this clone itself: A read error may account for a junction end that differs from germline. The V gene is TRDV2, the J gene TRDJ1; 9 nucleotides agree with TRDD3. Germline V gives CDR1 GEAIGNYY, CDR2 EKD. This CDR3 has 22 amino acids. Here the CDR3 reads CACDTLPSPHLNTGGTTYKLIF. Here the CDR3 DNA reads TGTGCCTGTGACACATTACCCTCGCCCCACCTGAACACTGGGGGAACCACCTATAAACTCATCTTT.

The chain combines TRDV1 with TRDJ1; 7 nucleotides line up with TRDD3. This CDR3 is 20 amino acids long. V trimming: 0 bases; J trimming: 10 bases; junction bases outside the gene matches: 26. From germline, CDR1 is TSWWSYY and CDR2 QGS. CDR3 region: CALGELGGPSLPRTGVGLIF. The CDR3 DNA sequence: TGTGCTCTTGGGGAACTGGGGGGGCCCTCCCTACCTCGTACTGGGGTGGGACTCATCTTT.

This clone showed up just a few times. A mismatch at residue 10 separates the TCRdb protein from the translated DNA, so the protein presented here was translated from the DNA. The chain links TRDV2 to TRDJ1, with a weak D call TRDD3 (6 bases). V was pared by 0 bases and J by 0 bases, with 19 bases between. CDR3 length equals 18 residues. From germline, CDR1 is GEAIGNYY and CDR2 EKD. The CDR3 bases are TGTGCCTGTGACACCGTCGCGGGGGGACACGATTACACCGATAAACTCATCTTT. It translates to CACDTVAGGHDYTDKLIF.

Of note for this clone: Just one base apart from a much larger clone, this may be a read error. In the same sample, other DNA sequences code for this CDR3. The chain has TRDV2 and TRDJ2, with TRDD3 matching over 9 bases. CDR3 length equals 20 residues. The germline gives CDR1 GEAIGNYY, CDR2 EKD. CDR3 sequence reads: CACDTVRTGGTTPLTAQLFF. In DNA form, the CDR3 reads TGCGCCTGTGACACCGTTAGAACTGGGGGAACCACTCCTTTGACAGCACAACTCTTCTTT.

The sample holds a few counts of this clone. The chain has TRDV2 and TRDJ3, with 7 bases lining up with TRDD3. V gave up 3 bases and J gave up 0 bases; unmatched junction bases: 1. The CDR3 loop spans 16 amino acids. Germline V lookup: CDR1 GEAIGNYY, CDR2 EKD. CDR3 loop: CACDWGSSWDTRQMFF. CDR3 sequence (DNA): TGTGCCTGTGACTGGGGGAGCTCCTGGGACACCCGACAGATGTTTTTC.

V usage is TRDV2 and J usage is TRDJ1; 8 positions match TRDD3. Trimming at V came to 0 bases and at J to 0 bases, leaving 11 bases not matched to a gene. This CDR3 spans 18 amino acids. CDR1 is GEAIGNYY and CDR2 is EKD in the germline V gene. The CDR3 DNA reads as TGTGCCTGTGACACCAGAGGCTCTGGGGGACCACACACCGATAAACTCATCTTT. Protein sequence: CACDTRGSGGPHTDKLIF.

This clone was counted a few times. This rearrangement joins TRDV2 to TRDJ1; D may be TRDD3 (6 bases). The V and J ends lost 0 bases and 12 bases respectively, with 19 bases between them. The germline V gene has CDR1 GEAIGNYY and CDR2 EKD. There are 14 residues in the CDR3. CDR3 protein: CACDTLGGEATIIF. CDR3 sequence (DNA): TGTGCCTGTGACACCTTGGGGGGGGAGGCCACGATCATCTTT.